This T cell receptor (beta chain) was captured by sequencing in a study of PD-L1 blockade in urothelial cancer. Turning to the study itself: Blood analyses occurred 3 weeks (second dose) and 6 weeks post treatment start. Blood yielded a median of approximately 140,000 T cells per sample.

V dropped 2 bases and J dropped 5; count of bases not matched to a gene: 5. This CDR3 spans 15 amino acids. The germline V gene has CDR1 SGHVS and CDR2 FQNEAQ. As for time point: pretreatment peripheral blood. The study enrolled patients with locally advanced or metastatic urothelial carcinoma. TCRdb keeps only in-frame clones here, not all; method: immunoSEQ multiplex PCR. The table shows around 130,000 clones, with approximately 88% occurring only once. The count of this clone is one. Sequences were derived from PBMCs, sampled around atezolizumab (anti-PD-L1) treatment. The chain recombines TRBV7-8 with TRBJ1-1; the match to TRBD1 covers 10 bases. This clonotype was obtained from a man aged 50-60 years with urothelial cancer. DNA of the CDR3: TGTGCCAGCAGCTTAAGGTGGGACAGGGGTACTGAAGCTTTCTTT. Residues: CASSLRWDRGTEAFF.